The 13 T cell receptor beta chains presented below share a single source sample, sequenced in a study of T cell responses to AZD1222 COVID-19 vaccine. The assay was immunoSEQ multiplex PCR, and TCRdb's table has in-frame clones only and misses some. This table has about 180,000 clones, over 85% appearing once. Specimen: peripheral blood, collected 28 days after the second dose of the MenACWY control vaccine. These receptors all come from an adult who received the MenACWY meningococcal vaccine as a control.

CDR3 in amino acids: CASSISPTGTSGAYYGTDTQYF. DNA for the CDR3: TGTGCCAGTAGTATTAGCCCCACCGGGACTAGCGGGGCCTACTACGGCACAGATACGCAGTATTTT. The rearrangement joins TRBV19 to TRBJ2-3, with 13 bases matching TRBD2. Germline V gives CDR1 LNHDA, CDR2 SQIVND (reference sequence). V was clipped by 3 bases and J by 1 base; unmatched bases: 19. This CDR3 spans 22 amino acids.

The chain carries TRBV10-3 and TRBJ1-1; D is unclear. In germline, CDR1 is ENHRY, CDR2 SYGVKD. This CDR3 region has 13 residues. The V gene lost 0 bases and the J gene lost 1 base, with 3 bases spanning the gap. This chain's CDR3 is CAISESANTEAFF. CDR3 DNA: TGTGCCATCAGTGAGTCTGCGAACACTGAAGCTTTCTTT.

The chain is built from TRBV7-2 and TRBJ2-7; D unclear. Deletions cut 1 base from V and 3 bases from J, with 10 bases between. The CDR3 length is 14 residues. CDR1 is SGHTA, CDR2 FQGNSA, per germline. The CDR3 reads CASSLGVVGYEQYF. The CDR3 DNA is TGTGCCAGCAGCTTAGGAGTGGTCGGCTACGAGCAGTACTTC.

This chain uses TRBV6-1 with TRBJ1-3; unclear D gene. CDR1 is MNHNS, CDR2 SASEGT, per germline. The length of the CDR3 is 17 residues. V shed 3 bases and J shed 0 bases, with 15 bases lying between them. CDR3 in DNA: TGTGCCAGCAGTGAGGTTACAGCAGGCTTCTCTGGAAACACCATATATTTT. This encodes CASSEVTAGFSGNTIYF.

The chain carries TRBV11-3 and TRBJ1-5, with D unresolved. The CDR3 totals 13 residues. V was shortened by 0 bases and J by 1 base, with 1 base between the two germline ends. Per germline, CDR1 SGHNT and CDR2 YENEEA. CDR3 region: CASSLESNQPQHF. The CDR3 nucleotides read TGTGCCAGCAGCTTAGAAAGCAATCAGCCCCAGCATTTT.

This chain connects TRBV3-1 (or the pseudogene TRBV3-2) to TRBJ1-1, with D unclear. Germline V gives CDR1 LGHDT, CDR2 YNNKEL (reference sequence). Between the trimmed V and J ends, which lost 5 bases and 2 bases, there was a span of 15 bases. The CDR3 length is 15 residues. CDR3 amino acids: CASSEAPSGNTEAFF. The CDR3 DNA reads as TGTGCCAGCAGCGAAGCCCCCTCGGGCAACACTGAAGCTTTCTTT.

This clone was counted a single time. The chain combines TRBV5-1 with TRBJ2-2; a weak D match, TRBD1 (7 bases). The CDR3 length is 16 residues. CDR1 is SGHRS and CDR2 is YFSETQ in the germline V gene. V was shortened by 1 base and J by 1 base, with 11 bases between the two germline ends. CDR3 sequence (DNA): TGCGCCAGCAGCTTGCCGCGGGACAGGAACACCGGGGAGCTGTTTTTT. This encodes CASSLPRDRNTGELFF.

The chain combines TRBV3-1 (or the pseudogene TRBV3-2) with TRBJ2-1, with 7 bases fitting TRBD2. Germline trimming cut 0 bases from V and 7 bases from J; bases unmatched to any gene: 6. The CDR3 contains 15 residues. Germline values: CDR1 LGHDT, CDR2 YNNKEL (reference sequence). CDR3 in amino acids: CASSQDATGGNEQFF. DNA of the CDR3: TGTGCCAGCAGCCAAGATGCAACCGGGGGGAATGAGCAGTTCTTC.

Of note for this clone: Other nucleotide sequences in the sample specify the same CDR3. The chain combines TRBV27 with TRBJ1-1; no clear D. V shed 2 bases and J shed 1 base, with 5 bases lying between them. Looked up from germline, CDR1 is MNHEY and CDR2 is SMNVEV (reference sequence). The CDR3 extends over 13 amino acids. The CDR3 sequence is CASSLVRNTEAFF. Here the CDR3 DNA reads TGTGCCAGCAGTTTAGTAAGGAACACTGAAGCTTTCTTT.

V gene TRBV6-6 combines with J gene TRBJ2-7; D gene unclear. In germline, CDR1 is MNHNY, CDR2 SVGAGI (reference sequence). This CDR3 spans 13 amino acids. V shed 10 bases and J shed 3 bases, with 16 bases lying between them. The CDR3 DNA follows: TGTGCCATTCGGCCGGCCAACCACTACGAGCAGTACTTC. It yields the protein CAIRPANHYEQYF.

The chain uses TRBV19 and TRBJ1-2; D uncertain. Germline V lookup: CDR1 LNHDA, CDR2 SQIVND (reference sequence). CDR3 length equals 14 residues. V was trimmed by 6 bases and J by 0 bases, leaving 11 bases between them. The CDR3: CASSLGVANYGYTF. DNA for the CDR3: TGTGCCAGTAGCCTCGGCGTAGCTAACTATGGCTACACCTTC.

The chain couples TRBV28 to TRBJ1-2; TRBD1 aligns across 8 bases. This CDR3 has 15 residues. Losses at the gene ends were 7 bases for V and 4 bases for J; bases not matched to a gene: 11. CDR1 and CDR2 (germline): MDHEN, SYDVKM. CDR3 sequence: CASTMAGTGIYGYTF. The CDR3 DNA reads TGTGCCAGCACCATGGCCGGGACAGGAATCTATGGCTACACCTTC.

The V gene is TRBV29-1, the J gene TRBJ2-7; D possibly corresponds to TRBD1 (5 bases). Per the germline V gene, CDR1 is SQVTM and CDR2 is ANQGSEA. This CDR3 has 11 amino acids. The germline V and J ends were trimmed by 4 bases and 2 bases, with 6 bases remaining between them. DNA for the CDR3: TGCAGCGTTGCAGGGACCTACGAGCAGTACTTC. Translating it yields CSVAGTYEQYF.